This T cell receptor beta chain emerged from a study of radiation and T cells in renal cell carcinoma. Repertoires were generated with immunoSEQ multiplex PCR, while TCRdb's copy carries only in-frame clones and drops some. The table records tens of thousands of clones, 83% of them present only once. Time point specified: baseline pretreatment blood. Sample treatment: 15 Gy SBRT to primary tumor, nephrectomy 4 weeks later. Sequenced material: blood, taken from a patient whose treatment included radiotherapy and nephrectomy. The clonotype comes from a woman between 70 and 85 years old with renal cell carcinoma.

The DNA for the CDR3 is TGTGCCAGCTCACCCCCAAGGTCCGGAGCCAAAAACATTCAGTACTTC. Translation: CASSPPRSGAKNIQYF. The rearrangement links TRBV18 to TRBJ2-4; no firm D call. The CDR3 consists of 16 residues. The V and J ends lost 3 bases and 0 bases respectively, with 12 bases between them. In germline, CDR1 is KGHSH, CDR2 LQKENI. Supplemented by reference TRBV18 and TRBJ2-4, the full variable domain reads NAGVMQNPRHLVRRRGQEARLRCSPMKGHSHVYWYRQLPEEGLKFMVYLQKENIIDESGMPKERFSAEFPKEGPSILRIQQVVRGDSAAYFCASSPPRSGAKNIQYFGAGTRLSVL.